These T cell receptor beta chains were read from a single sample in a study of cytomegalovirus exposure and HLA in healthy donors. Data came from immunoSEQ multiplex PCR; TCRdb stores just in-frame clones and leaves some out. Among 90,000 to 140,000 clones listed, 78% were seen once. The material sequenced was PBMCs. These receptor sequences come from a male donor in good health and CMV-seronegative. Both conserved end residues are part of each CDR3. The D gene is left open where the match is weak. The size field is filled for only some rows; it gives once, few, many or a size class.

J gene: TRBJ2-5; D gene: TRBD2; clone size: NA; V gene: TRBV11-2; CDR3 DNA: TGTGCCAGCAGCTCCTCGCGGCTAGCGGGAGTAGAGACCCAGTACTTC; CDR3 protein: CASSSSRLAGVETQYF
J gene: TRBJ2-5; D gene: TRBD2; clone size: NA; V gene: TRBV13; CDR3 DNA: TGTGCCAGCAGCTCGGGACTAGCGGGGTCTATTCGGGAGACCCAGTACTTC; CDR3 protein: CASSSGLAGSIRETQYF
J gene: TRBJ2-2; D gene: NA; clone size: NA; V gene: TRBV4-3; CDR3 DNA: TGCGCCAGCAGCCGGGGCCGTTTGAACACCGGGGAGCTGTTTTTT; CDR3 protein: CASSRGRLNTGELFF
J gene: TRBJ2-1; D gene: NA; clone size: NA; V gene: TRBV7-8; CDR3 DNA: TGTGCCAGCAGGGTGGCGGATGGCTCCTACAATGAGCAGTTCTTC; CDR3 protein: CASRVADGSYNEQFF
J gene: TRBJ2-1; D gene: TRBD2; clone size: once; V gene: TRBV7-8; CDR3 DNA: TGTGCCAGCGTCCTCGGGGGGGCTCGGGTGGGGTATAATGAGCAGTTCTTC; CDR3 protein: CASVLGGARVGYNEQFF
J gene: TRBJ2-2; D gene: NA; clone size: NA; V gene: TRBV29-1; CDR3 DNA: TGCAGCGTTGAGAGCAACACCGGGGAGCTGTTTTTT; CDR3 protein: CSVESNTGELFF
J gene: TRBJ2-7; D gene: TRBD1; clone size: NA; V gene: TRBV11-3; CDR3 DNA: TGTGCCAGTGGGGACAGGGTTGCCTACGAGCAGTACTTC; CDR3 protein: CASGDRVAYEQYF
J gene: TRBJ1-1; D gene: NA; clone size: few; V gene: TRBV19; CDR3 DNA: TGTGCCAGTAGTTTCGCCAGGAACACTGAAGCTTTCTTT; CDR3 protein: CASSFARNTEAFF
J gene: TRBJ2-3; D gene: NA; clone size: NA; V gene: TRBV6-4; CDR3 DNA: TGTGCCAGCAGTGAAGGGACTGCTGCGGATACGCAGTATTTT; CDR3 protein: CASSEGTAADTQYF
J gene: TRBJ1-3; D gene: NA; clone size: NA; V gene: TRBV9; CDR3 DNA: TGTGCCAGCAGCGTGAGGGGGGGGAAAGGAAACACCATATATTTT; CDR3 protein: CASSVRGGKGNTIYF
J gene: TRBJ2-7; D gene: TRBD1; clone size: many; V gene: TRBV7-8; CDR3 DNA: TGTGCCAGCAGCTTAAGCCAGGGGGCGGTCGAGCAGTACTTC; CDR3 protein: CASSLSQGAVEQYF
J gene: TRBJ2-7; D gene: TRBD2; clone size: NA; V gene: TRBV13; CDR3 DNA: TGTGCCAGCAGCCTCGGACTAGCGGGAGTGGAGCAGTACTTC; CDR3 protein: CASSLGLAGVEQYF
J gene: TRBJ2-5; D gene: NA; clone size: NA; V gene: TRBV5-1; CDR3 DNA: TGCGCCAGCAGCATCAGTGGATGGACAGCCAACCAAGAGACCCAGTACTTC; CDR3 protein: CASSISGWTANQETQYF